This T cell receptor (beta chain) comes out of a study of blood T cell repertoires in COVID-19. Across the whole study: Samples taken during acute and convalescent COVID-19 were collected in the United States, Italy and Spain.

V lost 11 bases, J lost 1 base, and 14 bases lay in between. Germline lookup yields CDR1 SNHLY and CDR2 FYNNEI. The CDR3 runs 13 residues. Method: immunoSEQ multiplex PCR; TCRdb's copy keeps in-frame clones and lacks some. The sample has 250,000 to 300,000 clones; around nine tenths are singletons. The chain combines TRBV2 with TRBJ2-5; no firm D call. The sample taken for sequencing was peripheral blood. The clonotype comes from a man over 45 with acute or convalescent COVID-19. The CDR3 region has the DNA TGTGCCGTCCAAGCTAAACGCCAAGAGACCCAGTACTTC. Its protein is CAVQAKRQETQYF.